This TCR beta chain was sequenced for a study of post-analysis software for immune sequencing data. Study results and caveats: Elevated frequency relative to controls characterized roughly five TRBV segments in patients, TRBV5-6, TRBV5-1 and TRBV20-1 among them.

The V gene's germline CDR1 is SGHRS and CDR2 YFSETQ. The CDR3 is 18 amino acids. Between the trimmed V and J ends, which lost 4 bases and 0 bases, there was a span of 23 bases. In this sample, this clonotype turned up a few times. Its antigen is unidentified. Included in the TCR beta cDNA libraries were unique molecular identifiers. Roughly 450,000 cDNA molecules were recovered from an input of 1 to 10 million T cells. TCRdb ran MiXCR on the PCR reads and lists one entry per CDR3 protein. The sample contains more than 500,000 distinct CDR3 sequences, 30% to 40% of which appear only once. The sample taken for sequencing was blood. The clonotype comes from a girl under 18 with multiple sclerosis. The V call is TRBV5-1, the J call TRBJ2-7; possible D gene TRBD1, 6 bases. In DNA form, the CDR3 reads TGCGCCAGCAGCCGAGGGAGCATGGGACACCAGTACTCCTACGAGCAGTACTTC. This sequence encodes CASSRGSMGHQYSYEQYF.